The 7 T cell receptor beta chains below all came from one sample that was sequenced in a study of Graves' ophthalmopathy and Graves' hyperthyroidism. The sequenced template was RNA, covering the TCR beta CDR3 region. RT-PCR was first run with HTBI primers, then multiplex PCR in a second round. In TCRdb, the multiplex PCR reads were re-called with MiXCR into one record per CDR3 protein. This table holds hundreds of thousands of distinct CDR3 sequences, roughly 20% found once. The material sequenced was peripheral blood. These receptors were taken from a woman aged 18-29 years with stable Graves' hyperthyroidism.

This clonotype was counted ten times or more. The CDR3 DNA reads TGTGCCAGCAGTGACGGTTCGTACGGGGAGACCCAGTACTTC. Residues: CASSDGSYGETQYF. The chain links TRBV2 to TRBJ2-5; D is uncertain. Germline-derived CDR1 and CDR2 are SNHLY and FYNNEI. Trimming left V 3 bases short and J 5 bases short, with 13 bases between. The CDR3 has 14 amino acids.

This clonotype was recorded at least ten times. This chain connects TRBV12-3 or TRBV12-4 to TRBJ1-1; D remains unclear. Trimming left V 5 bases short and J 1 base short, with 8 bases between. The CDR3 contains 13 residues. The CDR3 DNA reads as TGTGCCAGCAGTCCGGCGCCGAACACTGAAGCTTTCTTT. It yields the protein CASSPAPNTEAFF.

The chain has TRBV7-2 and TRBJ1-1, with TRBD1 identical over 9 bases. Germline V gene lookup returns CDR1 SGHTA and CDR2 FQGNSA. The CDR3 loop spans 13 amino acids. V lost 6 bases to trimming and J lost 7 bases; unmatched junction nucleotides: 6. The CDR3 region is CASRLDRGDEAFF. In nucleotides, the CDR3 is TGTGCCAGCAGACTAGACAGGGGGGATGAAGCTTTCTTT.

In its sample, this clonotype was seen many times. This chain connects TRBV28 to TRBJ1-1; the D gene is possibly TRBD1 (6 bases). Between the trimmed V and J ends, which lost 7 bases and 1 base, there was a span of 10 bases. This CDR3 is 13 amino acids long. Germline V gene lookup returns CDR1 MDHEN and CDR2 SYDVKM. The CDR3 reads CASIEGGNTEAFF. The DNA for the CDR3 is TGTGCCAGCATCGAGGGGGGGAACACTGAAGCTTTCTTT.

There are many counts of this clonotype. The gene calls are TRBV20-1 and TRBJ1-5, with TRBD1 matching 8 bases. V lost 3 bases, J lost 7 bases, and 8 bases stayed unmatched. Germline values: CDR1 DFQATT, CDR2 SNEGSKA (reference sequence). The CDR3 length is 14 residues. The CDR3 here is CSASETGDYQPQHF. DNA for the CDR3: TGCAGTGCTAGTGAGACAGGGGACTACCAGCCCCAGCATTTT.

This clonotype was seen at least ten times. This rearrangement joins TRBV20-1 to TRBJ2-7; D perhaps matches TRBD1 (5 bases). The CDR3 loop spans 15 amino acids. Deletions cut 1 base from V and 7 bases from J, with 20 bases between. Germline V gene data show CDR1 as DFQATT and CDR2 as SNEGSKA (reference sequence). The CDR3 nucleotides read TGCAGTGCTAGAGCTCGGGCAGGGAACACGCGGGAGCAGTACTTC. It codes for CSARARAGNTREQYF.

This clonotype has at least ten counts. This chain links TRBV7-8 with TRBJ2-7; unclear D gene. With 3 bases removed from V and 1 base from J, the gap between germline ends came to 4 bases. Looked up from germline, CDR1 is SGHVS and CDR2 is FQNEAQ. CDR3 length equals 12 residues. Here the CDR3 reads CASSFLSYEQYF. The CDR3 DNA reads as TGTGCCAGCAGCTTTCTTTCCTACGAGCAGTACTTC. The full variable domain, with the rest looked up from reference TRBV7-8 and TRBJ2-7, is GAGVSQSPRYKVAKRGQDVALRCDPISGHVSLFWYQQALGQGPEFLTYFQNEAQLDKSGLPSDRFFAERPEGSVSTLKIQRTQQEDSAVYLCASSFLSYEQYFGPGTRLTVT.